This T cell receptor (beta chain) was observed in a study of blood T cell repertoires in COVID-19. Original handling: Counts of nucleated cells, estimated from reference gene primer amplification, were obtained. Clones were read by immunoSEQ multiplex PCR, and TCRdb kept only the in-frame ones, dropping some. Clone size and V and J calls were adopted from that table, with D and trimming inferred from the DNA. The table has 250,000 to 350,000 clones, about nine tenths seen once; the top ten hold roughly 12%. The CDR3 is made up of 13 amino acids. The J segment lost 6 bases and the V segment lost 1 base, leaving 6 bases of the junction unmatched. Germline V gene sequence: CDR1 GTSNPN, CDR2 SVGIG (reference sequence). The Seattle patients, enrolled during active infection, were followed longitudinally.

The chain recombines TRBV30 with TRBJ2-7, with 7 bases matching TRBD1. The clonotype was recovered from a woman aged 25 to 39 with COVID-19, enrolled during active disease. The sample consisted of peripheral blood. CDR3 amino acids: CAWSATGFGEQYF. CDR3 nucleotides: TGTGCCTGGAGTGCGACAGGGTTCGGCGAGCAGTACTTC.